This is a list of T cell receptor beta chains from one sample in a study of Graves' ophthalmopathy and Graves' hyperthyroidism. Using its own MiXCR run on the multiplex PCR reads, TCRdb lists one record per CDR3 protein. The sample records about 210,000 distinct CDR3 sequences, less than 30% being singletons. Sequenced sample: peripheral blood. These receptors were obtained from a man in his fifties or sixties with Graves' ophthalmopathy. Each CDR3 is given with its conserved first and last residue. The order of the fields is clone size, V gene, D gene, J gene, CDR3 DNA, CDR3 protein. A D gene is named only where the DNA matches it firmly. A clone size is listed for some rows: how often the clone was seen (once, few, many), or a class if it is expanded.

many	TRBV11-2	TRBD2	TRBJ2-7	TGTGCCAGCAGCTTTGGACTAGTTCGGGGATACGAGCAGTACTTC	CASSFGLVRGYEQYF
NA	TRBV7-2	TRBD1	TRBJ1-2	TGTGCCAGCGGTACAGGGGCCTATGGCTACACCTTC	CASGTGAYGYTF
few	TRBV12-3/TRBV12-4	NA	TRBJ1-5	TGTGCCAGCAGTCTCCAGGGCTGGGAACAGCCCCAGCATTTT	CASSLQGWEQPQHF
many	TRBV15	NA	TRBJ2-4	TGTGCCACCAGCAGGTTCACAGGGTTCGAGGACATTCAGTACTTC	CATSRFTGFEDIQYF
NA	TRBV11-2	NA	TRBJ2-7	TGTGCCAGCAGCTTAGGGAGCTCCTTAAGCTCCTACGAGCAGTACTTC	CASSLGSSLSSYEQYF
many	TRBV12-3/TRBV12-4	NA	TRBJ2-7	TGTGCCAGCAGTCTCCAGGGGCGCTACGAGCAGTACTTC	CASSLQGRYEQYF
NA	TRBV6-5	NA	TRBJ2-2	TGTGCCAGCACTTCCCCAGGGGACACCGGGGAGCTGTTTTTT	CASTSPGDTGELFF
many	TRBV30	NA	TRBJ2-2	TGTGCCTGGAGTCAAGCGCGTTTAAGACGAACGAACACCGGGGAGCTGTTTTTT	CAWSQARLRRTNTGELFF
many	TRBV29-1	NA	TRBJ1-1	TGCAGCGTTGTGGGGGTGAACACTGAAGCTTTCTTT	CSVVGVNTEAFF
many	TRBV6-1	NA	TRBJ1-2	TGTGCCAGCAGTGAAGGACAGGTGCGCTACACCTTC	CASSEGQVRYTF